This T cell receptor beta chain was captured by sequencing in a study of blood T cell repertoires in COVID-19. Libraries were prepared by immunoSEQ multiplex PCR; TCRdb keeps only in-frame clonotypes and omits some of them. There are some 200,000 clones in the sample; roughly four fifths occur only once, and 2% to 2.5% lies in the top ten. V lost 3 bases to trimming and J lost 3 bases, with 9 bases between them. Per the germline V gene, CDR1 is MDHEN and CDR2 is SYDVKM. The CDR3 runs 15 residues. The chain couples TRBV28 to TRBJ1-6; D may be TRBD1 (6 bases). This receptor was taken from a woman in her fifties or sixties with acute or convalescent COVID-19. Sequencing was performed on peripheral blood. The CDR3 DNA reads as TGTGCCAGCAGTTTTAGAGGGGGCTATAATTCACCCCTCCACTTT. This encodes CASSFRGGYNSPLHF.